This TCR beta chain was sequenced for a study of early T cells in non-severe SARS-CoV-2 infection. The CDR3 covers 11 residues. Germline CDR1 reads DFQATT; CDR2 reads SNEGSKA (reference sequence). J gave up 11 bases and V 5 bases, and 6 bases lay outside the gene matches. This clonotype appeared a few times. In the library, individual cDNA molecules carried attached unique molecular identifiers. One entry per CDR3 protein, called by TCRdb with MiXCR from the 5' RACE reads. The sample lists 100,000 or so distinct CDR3 sequences; 16% were seen once. This material consisted of whole blood, taken at baseline. The chain uses TRBV20-1 and TRBJ2-5; TRBD1 agrees at 9 bases. This sequence was found in an adult who was a healthcare worker with PCR-confirmed SARS-CoV-2 infection or an uninfected control (not recorded which). The CDR3 nucleotides are TGCAGTGCTTGGGACAGGGCCACGCAGTACTTC. Translation gives CSAWDRATQYF.